One sample yielded the 14 T cell receptor beta chains listed below, sequenced in a study of shared clonotypes between healthy human individuals. Assay: immunoSEQ multiplex PCR; the TCRdb copy retains only in-frame clones and omits some. This table has approximately 2.1 million clones, roughly 93% appearing once. Input material: naive CD4+ T cells from PBMCs. Subset meaning: CD45RA+ positively selected. The receptors here all came from a man between 18 and 29 years old in good health. Some clones in this sample may be carry-over from other donors' samples.

This clone was observed at least ten times. V is TRBV4-1 and J is TRBJ1-4, with D possibly matching TRBD1 (6 bases). The CDR3 spans 15 residues. The V gene's germline CDR1 is MGHRA and CDR2 YSYEKL. The germline V and J ends were trimmed by 5 bases and 8 bases, with 18 bases remaining between them. DNA of the CDR3: TGCGCCAGCAGCGCCAGACAGGCTTTAGTGGAAAAACTGTTTTTT. Its protein product is CASSARQALVEKLFF.

The chain carries TRBV6-1 and TRBJ2-1, with D tentatively TRBD2 (6 bases). The length of the CDR3 is 15 residues. Trimming pared 8 bases from V and 0 bases from J, leaving 14 bases between. Germline V gene lookup returns CDR1 MNHNS and CDR2 SASEGT. The CDR3 DNA follows: TGTGCCAGCGGCTCCGGGACTCTCTCCTACAATGAGCAGTTCTTC. Its protein product is CASGSGTLSYNEQFF.

J is TRBJ2-6 and V is TRBV4-1; no firm D call. CDR1 and CDR2 from the germline V gene are MGHRA and YSYEKL. The V end was cut by 1 base, the J end by 0 bases, with 19 bases between. The CDR3 runs to 20 residues. CDR3 coding DNA: TGCGCCAGCAGCCAAGTAATTATTGTCAGCCCTAGCTCTGGGGCCAACGTCCTGACTTTC. Translated: CASSQVIIVSPSSGANVLTF.

This clone was observed a single time. The rearrangement uses TRBV28 and TRBJ2-7; 10 bases are a match to TRBD2. Germline trimming cut 7 bases from V and 3 bases from J; bases unmatched to any gene: 12. Germline V CDR1 and CDR2: MDHEN, SYDVKM. The CDR3 length is 16 residues. The CDR3: CASTEGWTSGYYEQYF. CDR3 bases: TGTGCCAGCACCGAGGGCTGGACTAGCGGTTACTACGAGCAGTACTTC.

The CDR3 DNA follows: TGTGCCAGCAGCTTAGATCAGGGTGGCTACACCTTC. It codes for CASSLDQGGYTF. J is TRBJ1-2 and V is TRBV5-4; TRBD1 is a possible D gene (5 bases). CDR1 and CDR2 (germline): SGHNT, YYREEE (reference sequence). The CDR3 covers 12 residues. The V gene lost 2 bases and the J gene lost 7 bases, with 9 bases spanning the gap.

The V and J genes are TRBV18 and TRBJ2-5; D is undetermined. V gave up 4 bases and J gave up 5 bases, with 14 bases separating them. Germline V gene lookup returns CDR1 KGHSH and CDR2 LQKENI. The length of the CDR3 is 14 residues. CDR3 region: CASSLPSLGETQYF. The CDR3 DNA sequence: TGTGCCAGCTCACTCCCTTCTCTGGGGGAGACCCAGTACTTC.

J is TRBJ2-1 and V is TRBV28, with TRBD2 matching 9 bases. Germline lookup yields CDR1 MDHEN and CDR2 SYDVKM. The CDR3 contains 15 residues. V lost 3 bases, J lost 2 bases, and 2 bases stayed unmatched. CDR3 DNA sequence: TGTGCCAGCAGTTTCGGACTAGCGCCCTACAATGAGCAGTTCTTC. It specifies CASSFGLAPYNEQFF.

V usage is TRBV9 and J usage is TRBJ1-1, with TRBD1 matching over 11 bases. The germline CDR1 and CDR2 sequences are SGDLS and YYNGEE. The CDR3 runs to 15 residues. The trim removed 3 bases at V and 6 bases at J, leaving 7 bases unmatched. The CDR3: CASSAEDRGRSEAFF. As DNA, the CDR3 is TGTGCCAGCAGCGCGGAGGACAGGGGGCGGTCTGAAGCTTTCTTT.

This clone was counted a single time. The chain employs TRBV4-1 and TRBJ1-1, with D unresolved. The germline V gene has CDR1 MGHRA and CDR2 YSYEKL. Trimming took 1 base from V and 0 from J, leaving 9 bases between them. The CDR3 spans 15 residues. In DNA, the CDR3 is TGCGCCAGCAGCCAAGTGACACTAATGAACACTGAAGCTTTCTTT. It translates to CASSQVTLMNTEAFF.

The chain couples TRBV15 to TRBJ2-7; TRBD2 agrees at 10 bases. The CDR3 contains 15 residues. The V and J ends lost 4 bases and 3 bases, in that order; junction bases with no gene match: 6. Germline assignment: CDR1 LNHNV and CDR2 YYDKDF (reference sequence). The CDR3 reads CATSIGLAEGYEQYF. The CDR3 DNA reads as TGTGCCACCAGCATCGGACTAGCGGAGGGCTACGAGCAGTACTTC. Full variable domain (remainder filled in from reference TRBV15 and TRBJ2-7): DAMVIQNPRYQVTQFGKPVTLSCSQTLNHNVMYWYQQKSSQAPKLLFHYYDKDFNNEADTPDNFQSRRPNTSFCFLDIRSPGLGDTAMYLCATSIGLAEGYEQYFGPGTRLTVT.

V gene TRBV6-1 combines with J gene TRBJ2-3; D possibly corresponds to TRBD1 (6 bases). Trimming cost V 7 bases and J 1 base, with 15 bases left between them. The CDR3 is made up of 15 amino acids. Looked up from germline, CDR1 is MNHNS and CDR2 is SASEGT. Written as DNA, the CDR3 is TGTGCCAGCATGGGGGCAGGGACCCGCACAGATACGCAGTATTTT. Translated: CASMGAGTRTDTQYF.

The V and J genes are TRBV6-1 and TRBJ2-3; 8 bases are a match to TRBD2. V lost 2 bases and J lost 6; bases outside the gene matches: 13. The CDR3 is 17 residues long. Looked up from germline, CDR1 is MNHNS and CDR2 is SASEGT. The CDR3 region is CASSERGRPTLPDTQYF. In nucleotides, the CDR3 is TGTGCCAGCAGTGAACGCGGGAGGCCCACTTTGCCCGATACGCAGTATTTT.

The rearrangement links TRBV5-1 to TRBJ1-1; D remains unclear. Trimming took off 4 bases at V and 1 base at J, with 14 bases between the two ends. Germline loops: CDR1 SGHRS, CDR2 YFSETQ. The CDR3 covers 15 residues. The CDR3 DNA reads TGCGCCAGCAGCGCACGAGGGTCGGAGAACACTGAAGCTTTCTTT. It specifies CASSARGSENTEAFF.

Concerning this clone itself: Other DNA sequences in this specimen translate into the identical CDR3. The V call is TRBV6-5, the J call TRBJ1-3; D not certain. The CDR3 contains 12 residues. Trimming took 6 bases from V and 1 from J, leaving 4 bases between them. Germline V gives CDR1 MNHEY, CDR2 SVGAGI. The CDR3 is CASRDSGNTIYF. The CDR3 DNA reads TGTGCCAGCAGGGATTCTGGAAACACCATATATTTT.